The clone carrying this T cell receptor (beta chain) was seen once. Its target is not known. In TCRdb, the reads were re-called with MiXCR into one record per CDR3 protein. The data show 100,000 to 150,000 distinct CDR3 sequences, more than 30% seen once. This entry is derived from a study of T cell repertoires in cytomegalovirus infection. The overall study: CMV epitopes in the study were HLA-C-restricted (recently identified) and HLA-B-restricted (well studied).

Study-wide points: HLA-C-restricted CMV-specific TCR beta clonotypes prevailed in the ex vivo response.

Germline V CDR1 and CDR2: MDHEN, SYDVKM. V lost 7 bases, J lost 1 base, and 14 bases stayed unmatched. The length of the CDR3 is 19 residues. This clonotype was sampled from a human donor in good health (CMV status not recorded). Some clones in this sample may be carry-over from other donors' samples. The source material was CD8+ T cells from cultured PBMCs, sampled from culture after CMV antigen stimulation. The rearrangement links TRBV28 to TRBJ2-4; TRBD1 aligns across 12 bases. The chain's CDR3 is CASKPPGTGGYLAKNIQYF. Here the CDR3 DNA reads TGTGCCAGCAAACCTCCCGGGACAGGGGGCTATTTGGCCAAAAACATTCAGTACTTC.